This T cell receptor beta chain came from a study of cytomegalovirus exposure and HLA in healthy donors. Study-wide points: Highly shared variants forming one cluster were likely a sequencing artifact. There were some public TCRs occurring in many donors, but most TCR sequences were rare. Researchers reported that a few CMV-associated chains were confirmed in vitro as CMV antigen-specific. Clonal expansion, a later analysis showed, was greater in HLA-associated TCR beta chains than in equally common others.

60 Vbeta and 13 Jbeta primers were used in PCR. The data were produced by immunoSEQ multiplex PCR, yet TCRdb's version contains in-frame clones alone and is incomplete. Of roughly 70,000 clones in the sample, around 87% were seen once. Turning to this clone: Its matching antigen is unknown.

The CDR3 spans 14 residues. Germline loops: CDR1 MGHRA, CDR2 YSYEKL. V was trimmed by 11 bases and J by 2 bases, leaving 13 bases between them. This receptor was obtained from a woman younger than 45 in good health and CMV-seropositive. The rearrangement uses TRBV4-1 and TRBJ1-6; a weak D match, TRBD1 (5 bases). Specimen: PBMCs. The CDR3 coding sequence is TGCGCCGACCCCGGGGGGGCCTATAATTCACCCCTCCACTTT. Amino acid sequence: CADPGGAYNSPLHF.